These T cell receptor beta chains were read from a single sample in a study of T cell responses to AZD1222 COVID-19 vaccine. Assay: immunoSEQ multiplex PCR; the TCRdb copy retains only in-frame clones and omits some. The sample has over 130,000 clones, approximately 92% seen once. The specimen comprised peripheral blood, sampled on day 0 of AZD1222 vaccination. These receptors originate from an adult in good health. Each CDR3 is given with its conserved first and last residue. The D gene is left open where the match is weak. Only some rows state a clone size, as once, few, many or a class for expanded clones.

J gene,clone size,V gene,D gene,CDR3 DNA,CDR3 protein
TRBJ2-6,once,TRBV3-1/TRBV3-2,-,TGTGCCAGCAGCCGCGGACGGTTTATAATATCTGGGGCCAACGTCCTGACTTTC,CASSRGRFIISGANVLTF
TRBJ2-2,-,TRBV24-1,TRBD1,TGTGCCACCAGTGATTTGGAGACAGGGGGGGCCGGGGAGCTGTTTTTT,CATSDLETGGAGELFF
TRBJ2-7,-,TRBV5-1,TRBD2,TGCGCCAGCAGAGGGACTAGTGCCCCTTACGAGCAGTACTTC,CASRGTSAPYEQYF
TRBJ2-7,-,TRBV7-2,TRBD1,TGTGCCAGCAGCTGGACAGGGTTTTCAGACGAGCAGTACTTC,CASSWTGFSDEQYF
TRBJ2-5,-,TRBV27,TRBD2,TGTGCCAGCAGTTCCCCCTCCCGGGACTATCAAGAGACCCAGTACTTC,CASSSPSRDYQETQYF
TRBJ2-2,-,TRBV5-1,-,TGCGCCAGCAGCTCTTCGACAGGAAACACCGGGGAGCTGTTTTTT,CASSSSTGNTGELFF
TRBJ2-3,once,TRBV5-6,-,TGTGCCAGCAGCCCCCGGAGGGCCGGGGGCACAGATACGCAGTATTTT,CASSPRRAGGTDTQYF
TRBJ2-7,-,TRBV3-1/TRBV3-2,TRBD2,TGTGCCAGCAGCCAAGGGTTAGCGGGGGGATCCTACGAGCAGTACTTC,CASSQGLAGGSYEQYF
TRBJ1-5,-,TRBV10-1,TRBD1,TGCGCCAGCAGTGGGGGGACAGGACCCTACAATCAGCCCCAGCATTTT,CASSGGTGPYNQPQHF
TRBJ2-7,once,TRBV11-3,-,TGTGCCAGCAGCCCCACAGGGTCTGACGAGCAGTACTTC,CASSPTGSDEQYF
TRBJ2-1,-,TRBV5-1,TRBD2,TGCGCCAGCAACCCAGGGCGGGAGGGTAACAATGAGCAGTTCTTC,CASNPGREGNNEQFF
TRBJ2-5,-,TRBV4-2,-,TGTGCCAGCAGCCAACAGCAGGGTCGGGAGACCCAGTACTTC,CASSQQQGRETQYF
TRBJ2-7,-,TRBV6-6,-,TGTGCCAGCAGTACCGACAGCTACGAGCAGTACTTC,CASSTDSYEQYF
TRBJ2-2,-,TRBV24-1,-,TGTGCCACCAGCCTTATGTGGGGGGAGCTGTTTTTT,CATSLMWGELFF
TRBJ1-1,-,TRBV19,-,TGTGCCAGTAGTATATGGGGACAAGAAGCTTTCTTT,CASSIWGQEAFF
TRBJ1-5,-,TRBV18,-,TGTGCCAGCTCACCGACTGGGGCCTTACAGGGCAGCAATCAGCCCCAGCATTTT,CASSPTGALQGSNQPQHF
TRBJ1-1,once,TRBV6-5,-,TGTGCCAGCAGTTACCCCCGCGGGGGAAGGGCTTTCTTT,CASSYPRGGRAFF
TRBJ2-7,once,TRBV19,-,TGTGCCAGTAGTGTGGCAGATAGCTCCTACGAGCAGTACTTC,CASSVADSSYEQYF
TRBJ1-2,few,TRBV24-1,-,TGTGCCACCAGTGATTCCGGGGGGCGAAGGGGCTACACCTTC,CATSDSGGRRGYTF
TRBJ2-7,-,TRBV27,-,TGTGCCAGCAGTTTGTGGCCAGGACCATTATACGAGCAGTACTTC,CASSLWPGPLYEQYF
TRBJ2-5,-,TRBV7-9,-,TGTGCCAGCAGCCTAAGACAGGCTCCCCAAGAGACCCAGTACTTC,CASSLRQAPQETQYF
TRBJ2-7,-,TRBV7-2,TRBD2,TGTGCCAGCAGCTTTGGTGCGGGAGGCAGCACCTACGAGCAGTACTTC,CASSFGAGGSTYEQYF
TRBJ1-3,-,TRBV7-9,TRBD1,TGTGCCAGCAGCCCCGGACAGGGAGGAAACACCATATATTTT,CASSPGQGGNTIYF
TRBJ1-2,-,TRBV28,-,TGTGCCAGCAGTGAAACCTGGCTGCGGGGCTACACCTTC,CASSETWLRGYTF
TRBJ2-7,-,TRBV11-2,-,TGTGCCAGCAGCTTAGGGGACTTACCACCCCTCGAGCAGTACTTC,CASSLGDLPPLEQYF
TRBJ2-1,-,TRBV3-1/TRBV3-2,-,TGTGCCAGCAGCCAGGGAGGGGGGCGGAACAATGAGCAGTTCTTC,CASSQGGGRNNEQFF
TRBJ2-1,-,TRBV7-6,-,TGTGCCAGCAGCTTAGTGTTGGTTGGTCGTGAGCAGTTCTTC,CASSLVLVGREQFF
TRBJ2-3,-,TRBV11-2,-,TGTGCCAGCAGCCTCCCCTCCGACAGCGGGACAAAGACAGATACGCAGTATTTT,CASSLPSDSGTKTDTQYF
TRBJ1-5,-,TRBV5-6,-,TGTGCCAGCAGCTTTGGGGCAGGAGGGGCGAGCAATCAGCCCCAGCATTTT,CASSFGAGGASNQPQHF
TRBJ2-7,-,TRBV2,-,TGTGCCAGCAAGTCTGCCCCACCCAGCTACGAGCAGTACTTC,CASKSAPPSYEQYF
TRBJ2-5,-,TRBV14,-,TGTGCCAGCAGCCCCGGAGGGGAGACCCAGTACTTC,CASSPGGETQYF
TRBJ2-7,-,TRBV18,-,TGTGCCAGCTCACCAGACGACAGGCTACAATCCGAGCAGTACTTC,CASSPDDRLQSEQYF
TRBJ2-3,-,TRBV5-1,-,TGCGCCAGCAGCTTAGGAAGTGGGCTCGTCGGCACAGATACGCAGTATTTT,CASSLGSGLVGTDTQYF
TRBJ2-1,-,TRBV2,-,TGTGCCAGCACCGGTGGCAGAGGTTGGCAGTTCTTC,CASTGGRGWQFF
TRBJ1-3,once,TRBV2,-,TGTGCCAGGGACCGCTCTGGAAACACCATATATTTT,CARDRSGNTIYF
TRBJ1-2,once,TRBV18,-,TGTGCCAGCTCCCCCGCTATATTAACTGGCTACACCTTC,CASSPAILTGYTF
TRBJ1-2,-,TRBV10-2,-,TGCGCCAGCAGTGAGTCGACTCTATACGATGGCTACACCTTC,CASSESTLYDGYTF
TRBJ2-1,-,TRBV5-1,-,TGCGCCAGCAGCATGACAGTTACCTACAATGAGCAGTTCTTC,CASSMTVTYNEQFF
TRBJ1-2,-,TRBV25-1,TRBD1,TGTGCCAGCACCGGGACAGGGGGAAATAGTAACTATGGCTACACCTTC,CASTGTGGNSNYGYTF
TRBJ1-1,-,TRBV7-8,TRBD1,TGTGCCAGCAGCTTCGGAAGGACAGGGGTGAACACTGAAGCTTTCTTT,CASSFGRTGVNTEAFF
TRBJ1-1,-,TRBV20-1,-,TGCAGTGCTACACGCAGGACTGAAGCTTTCTTT,CSATRRTEAFF
TRBJ2-7,-,TRBV5-5,TRBD1,TGTGCCAGCAGCCGTCTCTGGACAGGGGTCCCCTACGAGCAGTACTTC,CASSRLWTGVPYEQYF
TRBJ1-4,-,TRBV28,-,TGTGCCAGCAGTTTATTGGAGACGGTGTTTTTT,CASSLLETVFF
TRBJ1-2,-,TRBV24-1,-,TGTGCCACCAGTGATCAGACGGGATCTAACTATGGCTACACCTTC,CATSDQTGSNYGYTF
TRBJ1-1,few,TRBV2,-,TGTGCCAGCAGTGAAAGAGGGGCAGGGGCTTCTGAAGCTTTCTTT,CASSERGAGASEAFF
TRBJ1-4,-,TRBV5-1,-,TGCGCCAGCAGCTTGGAGGCAACTAATGAAAAACTGTTTTTT,CASSLEATNEKLFF
TRBJ2-2,-,TRBV7-6,TRBD1,TGTGCCAGCAGCCCCGGGACAGGGGGCACCGGGGAGCTGTTTTTT,CASSPGTGGTGELFF
TRBJ2-7,-,TRBV2,TRBD1,TGTGCCAGCAGTGAACGACAGGGGAATAACGAGCAGTACTTC,CASSERQGNNEQYF
TRBJ2-3,-,TRBV9,TRBD2,TGTGCCAGCAGGGGAAGCGGGGGGCGGGGTACGCAGTATTTT,CASRGSGGRGTQYF
TRBJ1-6,-,TRBV7-9,-,TGTGCCAGCAGCGGCCTAAGGAATTCACCCCTCCACTTT,CASSGLRNSPLHF
TRBJ1-2,-,TRBV10-3,-,TGTGCCATCAGTGACGTTCCACAGGACCAGAGGGGCTACACCTTC,CAISDVPQDQRGYTF
TRBJ2-3,-,TRBV6-5,-,TGTGCCAGCTCCGAGGGGGGAGATACGCAGTATTTT,CASSEGGDTQYF
TRBJ1-1,-,TRBV7-2,-,TGTGCCAGCAGCTTAGTTCCGGGGATGAACACTGAAGCTTTCTTT,CASSLVPGMNTEAFF
TRBJ1-3,-,TRBV7-2,-,TGTGCCAGCAGCTTAGCCGGAAACACCATATATTTT,CASSLAGNTIYF